One sample yielded the 31 T cell receptor beta chains listed below, sequenced in a study of cytomegalovirus exposure and HLA in healthy donors. Sequencing used immunoSEQ multiplex PCR; TCRdb keeps in-frame clones, though not all of them. The sample lists 150,000 to 200,000 clones; less than 90% were seen once. What was sequenced was PBMCs. These receptors originate from a young woman in good health and CMV-seronegative.

The chain uses TRBV9 and TRBJ2-3, with D unclear. The CDR3 has 15 amino acids. V dropped 2 bases and J dropped 7 bases, with 17 bases sitting between them. Germline CDR1 reads SGDLS; CDR2 reads YYNGEE. The CDR3 DNA reads TGTGCCAGCAGCGTCCTCGACACTTCCGGTAATACGCAGTATTTT. This encodes CASSVLDTSGNTQYF.

CDR3: CASSYQTSGSYEQYF. CDR3 DNA sequence: TGTGCCAGCAGTTATCAGACTAGCGGCTCCTACGAGCAGTACTTC. The rearrangement uses TRBV6-5 and TRBJ2-7, with TRBD2 identical over 9 bases. The CDR3 runs to 15 residues. Germline V gene lookup returns CDR1 MNHEY and CDR2 SVGAGI. V trimming: 3 bases; J trimming: 0 bases; junction bases outside the gene matches: 3.

The chain carries TRBV6-1 and TRBJ1-2, with 9 bases matching TRBD1. CDR1 and CDR2 (germline): MNHNS, SASEGT. The CDR3 runs to 17 residues. Trimming cost V 0 bases and J 2 bases; bases outside gene matches: 7. Written as DNA, the CDR3 is TGTGCCAGCAGTGAAGCTTTACCGGGACAGGGCAACTATGGCTACACCTTC. Protein: CASSEALPGQGNYGYTF.

This clone was seen only once. The chain uses TRBV7-9 and TRBJ2-2, with 9 bases that match TRBD1. The junction had 5 bases not matched to a gene; V was cut back by 5 bases and J by 1 base. Germline assignment: CDR1 SEHNR and CDR2 FQNEAQ (reference sequence). The CDR3 loop spans 16 amino acids. CDR3 sequence: CASSNLGQGNTGELFF. CDR3 DNA sequence: TGTGCCAGCAGCAACCTGGGACAGGGGAACACCGGGGAGCTGTTTTTT.

In this sample, this clone turned up once. The chain couples TRBV2 to TRBJ2-1; a weak D match, TRBD2 (5 bases). Germline CDR1 is SNHLY and CDR2 is FYNNEI. This CDR3 contains 17 residues. Trimming stripped 2 bases from V and 0 bases from J, with 14 bases between. The CDR3 DNA reads TGTGCCAGCAGTGAAAAACCGAGGGTAGGCTCCTACAATGAGCAGTTCTTC. As protein: CASSEKPRVGSYNEQFF.

This chain uses TRBV19 with TRBJ2-2, with D possibly TRBD1 on 7 matching bases. The CDR3 sequence is 17 residues long. The germline V gene encodes CDR1 LNHDA and CDR2 SQIVND (reference sequence). Trimming took 2 bases from V and 5 from J, leaving 18 bases between them. For the CDR3, the DNA is TGTGCCAGTAGTATATCCGGGAGACAGGGTAAAACCGGGGAGCTGTTTTTT. Amino acids: CASSISGRQGKTGELFF. The full variable domain, with the rest looked up from reference TRBV19 and TRBJ2-2, is DGGITQSPKYLFRKEGQNVTLSCEQNLNHDAMYWYRQDPGQGLRLIYYSQIVNDFQKGDIAEGYSVSREKKESFPLTVTSAQKNPTAFYLCASSISGRQGKTGELFFGEGSRLTVL.

This clone was seen only once. V usage is TRBV4-1 and J usage is TRBJ2-6; weak D call: TRBD2 (5 bases). The CDR3 runs to 15 residues. The V end lost 0 bases, the J end lost 17 bases, and 20 bases lay between the germline ends. The germline V gene has CDR1 MGHRA and CDR2 YSYEKL. In DNA form, the CDR3 reads TGCGCCAGCAGCCAAGATCGAGGTGGCCAAGACGGGGTGACTTTC. Protein: CASSQDRGGQDGVTF.

The chain employs TRBV19 and TRBJ1-1, with D possibly TRBD1 on 6 matching bases. V shed 6 bases and J shed 5 bases, with 16 bases lying between them. Germline CDR1 LNHDA, CDR2 SQIVND (reference sequence). CDR3 length: 14 amino acids. DNA for the CDR3: TGTGCCAGTAGCCCAAGGGAGGGGGGGACTGAAGCTTTCTTT. It translates to CASSPREGGTEAFF.

This clone was seen only once. The genes are TRBV20-1 and TRBJ2-3, with D unresolved. CDR1 is DFQATT and CDR2 is SNEGSKA in the germline V gene (reference sequence). This CDR3 region has 10 residues. V was shortened by 7 bases and J by 5 bases, with 7 bases between the two germline ends. CDR3 DNA: TGCAGTGTTTCTAGAGATACGCAGTATTTT. Its protein product is CSVSRDTQYF.

This chain joins TRBV7-2 and TRBJ2-2; 9 bases map to TRBD1. The CDR3 totals 14 residues. Germline values: CDR1 SGHTA, CDR2 FQGNSA. After removal of 10 bases from V and 3 bases from J, the junction contained 6 bases not matched to a gene. CDR3 in DNA: TGTGCCACTGCCCGGGACAGGGACACCGGGGAGCTGTTTTTT. Translated: CATARDRDTGELFF.

The genes are TRBV6-1 and TRBJ2-1; TRBD2 might be the D (6 bases). The V end lost 4 bases, the J end lost 10 bases, and 14 bases lay between the germline ends. From germline, CDR1 is MNHNS and CDR2 SASEGT. This CDR3 has 13 amino acids. CDR3 amino acids: CASSAGRDGEQFF. CDR3 nucleotides: TGTGCCAGCAGTGCGGGGCGGGATGGAGAGCAGTTCTTC.

V and J are TRBV6-5 and TRBJ2-7, with 11 bases aligning to TRBD1. The CDR3 consists of 16 residues. Germline values: CDR1 MNHEY, CDR2 SVGAGI. The V gene end was trimmed by 0 bases and the J gene end by 9 bases; junction bases not matched to a gene: 10. CDR3 nucleotide sequence: TGTGCCAGCAGTTACTCGCCCGGGACAGGGGGAACTGGGCAGTACTTC. Its translation: CASSYSPGTGGTGQYF.

The V gene is TRBV5-1, the J gene TRBJ2-5; D not certain. V gave up 4 bases and J gave up 3 bases, with 4 bases separating them. Germline V CDR1 and CDR2: SGHRS, YFSETQ. The CDR3 totals 11 residues. The CDR3, as DNA: TGCGCCAGCAGCGTCGAAGAGACCCAGTACTTC. Amino acid sequence: CASSVEETQYF.

This sequence joins TRBV7-2 and TRBJ2-7, with TRBD1 identical over 9 bases. J gave up 12 bases and V 5 bases, and 8 bases lay outside the gene matches. This CDR3 region has 12 residues. Germline CDR1 SGHTA, CDR2 FQGNSA. CDR3 coding DNA: TGTGCCAGCAGCCCGACCGGGACAGGGAGGTACTTC. Residues: CASSPTGTGRYF.

The genes are TRBV5-1 and TRBJ1-4, with D unresolved. Germline lookup yields CDR1 SGHRS and CDR2 YFSETQ. The CDR3 sequence is 15 residues long. Trimming cost V 4 bases and J 3 bases, with 13 bases left between them. CDR3 in amino acids: CASSPERAANEKLFF. CDR3 bases: TGCGCCAGCAGCCCCGAGCGGGCTGCTAATGAAAAACTGTTTTTT.

This chain uses TRBV7-2 with TRBJ2-1, with 11 bases lining up with TRBD2. The CDR3 covers 15 residues. J lost 7 bases, V lost 5 bases, and 7 bases had no gene match. Germline V lookup: CDR1 SGHTA, CDR2 FQGNSA. CDR3 nucleotide sequence: TGTGCCAGCAGCGGTGGACTAGCGGGCGGGAATGAGCAGTTCTTC. Translated: CASSGGLAGGNEQFF.

This clone was seen only a few times. The rearrangement joins TRBV7-2 to TRBJ2-7; D is undetermined. V gave up 2 bases and J gave up 4 bases, with 15 bases separating them. CDR3 size: 15 residues. From germline, CDR1 is SGHTA and CDR2 FQGNSA. CDR3 in amino acids: CASSLIAGRDYEQYF. The CDR3 DNA reads TGTGCCAGCAGCTTAATAGCCGGCAGAGATTACGAGCAGTACTTC.

This clone was seen only once. V is TRBV28 and J is TRBJ1-5; D remains ambiguous. Per the germline V gene, CDR1 is MDHEN and CDR2 is SYDVKM. This CDR3 region has 13 residues. Trimming took off 4 bases at V and 4 bases at J, with 8 bases between the two ends. The CDR3 nucleotides are TGTGCCAGCAGTTACGGGATTAATCAGCCCCAGCATTTT. Its translation: CASSYGINQPQHF.

The rearrangement uses TRBV30 and TRBJ2-7, with TRBD2 as a possible D gene (6 bases). This CDR3 region has 15 residues. Germline CDR1 is GTSNPN and CDR2 is SVGIG (reference sequence). V was pared by 3 bases and J by 7 bases, with 22 bases between. CDR3 amino acids: CAWSQATVRAGEQYF. The CDR3 coding sequence is TGTGCCTGGAGCCAGGCCACTGTGAGGGCGGGGGAGCAGTACTTC.

Remarks on this clone: Additional DNA sequences in this sample encode the identical CDR3. The rearrangement links TRBV11-3 to TRBJ2-5; D not resolved. Germline CDR1 is SGHNT and CDR2 is YENEEA. The ends were cut back, 0 bases at V and 4 bases at J, with 3 bases in the middle. This CDR3 comprises 12 residues. CDR3 amino acids: CASSLDRETQYF. CDR3 sequence (DNA): TGTGCCAGCAGCTTAGATCGAGAGACCCAGTACTTC.

On this clone: The same CDR3 is also encoded by other DNA sequences in this sample. The genes are TRBV9 and TRBJ2-3, with 9 bases fitting TRBD1. The CDR3 sequence is 16 residues long. After removal of 0 bases from V and 1 base from J, the junction contained 3 bases not matched to a gene. Per germline, CDR1 SGDLS and CDR2 YYNGEE. CDR3 region: CASSVGWTGGTDTQYF. In nucleotides, the CDR3 is TGTGCCAGCAGCGTAGGGTGGACAGGGGGCACAGATACGCAGTATTTT.

The chain has TRBV27 and TRBJ1-4; weak D call: TRBD1 (6 bases). This CDR3 spans 14 amino acids. Germline CDR1 and CDR2: MNHEY and SMNVEV (reference sequence). V was trimmed by 6 bases and J by 7 bases, leaving 15 bases between them. For the CDR3, the DNA is TGTGCCAGCAGGAAGGGGGGGAGTGGTGAAAAACTGTTTTTT. Translated: CASRKGGSGEKLFF.

This chain uses TRBV27 with TRBJ2-4, with D possibly being TRBD1 (5 bases). Germline CDR1 MNHEY, CDR2 SMNVEV (reference sequence). This CDR3 is built from 15 residues. V shed 3 bases and J shed 0 bases, with 9 bases lying between them. CDR3 in amino acids: CASSLAGQAKNIQYF. CDR3 DNA sequence: TGTGCCAGCAGTTTGGCAGGGCAAGCCAAAAACATTCAGTACTTC.

The chain couples TRBV9 to TRBJ1-2; TRBD1 is a possible D gene (6 bases). The CDR3 extends over 15 amino acids. The ends were cut back, 4 bases at V and 2 bases at J, with 15 bases in the middle. CDR1 and CDR2 (germline): SGDLS, YYNGEE. CDR3 DNA: TGTGCCAGCAGCCCCGACAACAGGGTGAACTATGGCTACACCTTC. Protein sequence: CASSPDNRVNYGYTF.

The V gene is TRBV19, the J gene TRBJ2-4; TRBD1 aligns across 10 bases. Per germline, CDR1 LNHDA and CDR2 SQIVND (reference sequence). Trimming removed 3 bases from V and 0 bases from J; junction bases left unmatched: 8. The CDR3 is 18 amino acids. In nucleotides, the CDR3 is TGTGCCAGTAGTATGTTTGGGACAGGGGCCCAAGCCAAAAACATTCAGTACTTC. This codes for CASSMFGTGAQAKNIQYF.

The chain is built from TRBV7-8 and TRBJ1-5, with 10 bases lining up with TRBD1. After removal of 1 base from V and 4 bases from J, the junction contained 4 bases not matched to a gene. This CDR3 has 16 amino acids. Germline V gene lookup returns CDR1 SGHVS and CDR2 FQNEAQ. CDR3 in amino acids: CASSLGGTGENQPQHF. CDR3 coding DNA: TGTGCCAGCAGCTTAGGGGGGACAGGGGAGAATCAGCCCCAGCATTTT.

V usage is TRBV30 and J usage is TRBJ1-3, with no clear D. CDR3 length: 14 residues. Trimming removed 0 bases from V and 5 bases from J, with 11 bases in between. The germline V gene has CDR1 GTSNPN and CDR2 SVGIG (reference sequence). CDR3: CAWSVSGGRNTIYF. In DNA form, the CDR3 reads TGTGCCTGGAGTGTAAGTGGAGGGAGAAACACCATATATTTT.

The J gene is TRBJ2-7, the V gene TRBV27; possible D gene TRBD2, 5 bases. Germline lookup yields CDR1 MNHEY and CDR2 SMNVEV (reference sequence). This CDR3 has 12 amino acids. V dropped 2 bases and J dropped 12 bases, with 14 bases sitting between them. CDR3 sequence: CASSLGGGPWYF. CDR3 nucleotide sequence: TGTGCCAGCAGTTTAGGAGGCGGGCCCTGGTACTTC.

This clone came up a few times. The CDR3 protein is CASSPQGAKANYGYTF. For the CDR3, the DNA is TGTGCCAGCAGTCCACAGGGGGCTAAAGCTAACTATGGCTACACCTTC. The chain is built from TRBV27 and TRBJ1-2; 9 bases map to TRBD1. CDR1 and CDR2 from the germline V gene are MNHEY and SMNVEV (reference sequence). J gave up 0 bases and V 5 bases, and 7 bases lay outside the gene matches. CDR3 length: 16 residues.

J is TRBJ2-7 and V is TRBV7-6; D remains ambiguous. Germline assignment: CDR1 SGHVS and CDR2 FNYEAQ. V was cut by 5 bases and J by 7 bases, with 9 bases left in between. CDR3 length: 11 residues. CDR3 DNA sequence: TGTGCCAGCAGCCTAGGTCGGGAGCAGTACTTC. Translating it yields CASSLGREQYF.

The chain has TRBV10-1 and TRBJ2-7; D is uncertain. The CDR3 has 14 amino acids. CDR1 WNHNN and CDR2 SYGVQD come from the germline V gene (reference sequence). V lost 6 bases, J lost 0 bases, and 12 bases lay in between. The CDR3 bases are TGCGCCAGCAGCTCGAGGCGGAGCTCCTACGAGCAGTACTTC. It codes for CASSSRRSSYEQYF.